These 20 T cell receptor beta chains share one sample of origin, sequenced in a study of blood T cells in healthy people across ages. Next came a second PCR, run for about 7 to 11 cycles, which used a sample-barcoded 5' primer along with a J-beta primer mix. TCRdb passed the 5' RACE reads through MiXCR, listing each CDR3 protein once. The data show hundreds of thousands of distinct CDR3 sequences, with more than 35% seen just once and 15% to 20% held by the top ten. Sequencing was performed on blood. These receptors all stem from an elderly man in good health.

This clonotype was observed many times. The CDR3 DNA is TGTGCCATCAGTGAGAGCAGGCCCTTGTCCTACGAGCAGTACTTC. It translates to CAISESRPLSYEQYF. The J gene is TRBJ2-7, the V gene TRBV10-3, with unresolved D. Trimming stripped 2 bases from V and 1 base from J, with 12 bases between. CDR3 size: 15 residues. The V gene's germline CDR1 is ENHRY and CDR2 SYGVKD.

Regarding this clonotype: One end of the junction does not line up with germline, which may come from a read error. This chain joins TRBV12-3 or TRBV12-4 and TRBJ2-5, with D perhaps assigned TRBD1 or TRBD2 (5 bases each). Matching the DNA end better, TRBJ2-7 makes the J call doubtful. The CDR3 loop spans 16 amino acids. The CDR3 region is CANSFELRGANPEQYF. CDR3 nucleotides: TGTGCCAACAGTTTCGAGTTGAGGGGAGCTAACCCCGAGCAGTACTTC.

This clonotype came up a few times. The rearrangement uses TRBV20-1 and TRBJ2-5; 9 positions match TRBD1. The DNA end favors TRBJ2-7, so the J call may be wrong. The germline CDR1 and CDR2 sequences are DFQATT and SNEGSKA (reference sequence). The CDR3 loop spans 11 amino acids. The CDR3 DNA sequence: TGCAGTGCGGGGACAGGGAACGAGCAGTACTTC. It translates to CSAGTGNEQYF.

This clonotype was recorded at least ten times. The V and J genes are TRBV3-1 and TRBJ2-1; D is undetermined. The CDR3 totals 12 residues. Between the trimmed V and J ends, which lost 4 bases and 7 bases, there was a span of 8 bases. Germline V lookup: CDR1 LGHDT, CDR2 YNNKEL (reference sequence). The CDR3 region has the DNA TGTGCCAGCAGCCCACGCCGGAATGAGCAGTTCTTC. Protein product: CASSPRRNEQFF.

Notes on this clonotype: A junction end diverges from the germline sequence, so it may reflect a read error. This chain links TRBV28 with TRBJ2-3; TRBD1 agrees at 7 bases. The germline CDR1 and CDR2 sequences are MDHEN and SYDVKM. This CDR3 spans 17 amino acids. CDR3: CASTRGGVSSITDTRYF. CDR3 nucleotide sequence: TGTGCCAGCACCCGAGGGGGCGTCTCCTCTATAACAGATACGCGGTATTTT.

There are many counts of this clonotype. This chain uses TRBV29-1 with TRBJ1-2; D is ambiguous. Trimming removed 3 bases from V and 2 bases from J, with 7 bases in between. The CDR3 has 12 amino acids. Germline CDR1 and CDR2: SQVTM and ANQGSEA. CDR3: CSVDTRNYGYTF. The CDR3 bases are TGCAGCGTTGATACCAGGAACTATGGCTACACCTTC. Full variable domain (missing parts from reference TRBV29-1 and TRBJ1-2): SAVISQKPSRDICQRGTSLTIQCQVDSQVTMMFWYRQQPGQSLTLIATANQGSEATYESGFVIDKFPISRPNLTFSTLTVSNMSPEDSSIYLCSVDTRNYGYTFGSGTRLTVV.

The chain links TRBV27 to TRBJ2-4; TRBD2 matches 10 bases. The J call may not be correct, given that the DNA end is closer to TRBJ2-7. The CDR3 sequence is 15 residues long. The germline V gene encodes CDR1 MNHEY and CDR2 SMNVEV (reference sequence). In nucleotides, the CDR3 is TGTGCCAGCAGTCCCCTAGCGGGAGTGACCTACGAGCAGTACTTC. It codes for CASSPLAGVTYEQYF.

The CDR3 sequence: CSASQGGTADTQYF. The CDR3 coding sequence is TGCAGTGCTAGTCAGGGCGGGACCGCAGATACGCAGTATTTT. The chain recombines TRBV20-1 with TRBJ2-3, with D tentatively TRBD2 (6 bases). Deletions cut 3 bases from V and 4 bases from J, with 14 bases between. The germline V gene encodes CDR1 DFQATT and CDR2 SNEGSKA (reference sequence). The CDR3 has 14 residues.

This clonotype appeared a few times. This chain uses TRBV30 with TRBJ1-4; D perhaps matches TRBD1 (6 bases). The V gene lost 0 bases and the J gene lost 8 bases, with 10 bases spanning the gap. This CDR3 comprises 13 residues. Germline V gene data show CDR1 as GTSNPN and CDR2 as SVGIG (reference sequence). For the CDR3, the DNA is TGTGCCTGGAGTGTACAGGGTGGCGAAAAACTGTTTTTT. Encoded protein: CAWSVQGGEKLFF.

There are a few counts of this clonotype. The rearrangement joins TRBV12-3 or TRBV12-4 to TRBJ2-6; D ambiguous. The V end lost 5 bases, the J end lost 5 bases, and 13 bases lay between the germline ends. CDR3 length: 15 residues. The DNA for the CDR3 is TGTGCCAGCAGTGGTTCTAGATCCTGGGCCAACGTCCTGACTTTC. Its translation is CASSGSRSWANVLTF.

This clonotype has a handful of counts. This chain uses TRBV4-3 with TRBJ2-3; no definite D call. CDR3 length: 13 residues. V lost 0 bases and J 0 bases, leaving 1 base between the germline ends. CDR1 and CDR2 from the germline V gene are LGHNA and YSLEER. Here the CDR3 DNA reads TGCGCCAGCAGCCAAGAGAGCACAGATACGCAGTATTTT. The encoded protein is CASSQESTDTQYF.

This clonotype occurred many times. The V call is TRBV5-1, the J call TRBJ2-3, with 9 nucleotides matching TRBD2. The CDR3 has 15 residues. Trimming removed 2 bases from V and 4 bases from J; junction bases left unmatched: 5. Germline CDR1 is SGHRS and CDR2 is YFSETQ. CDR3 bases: TGCGCCAGCAGCTTATTAGCGGGAGTGGCAGATACGCAGTATTTT. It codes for CASSLLAGVADTQYF. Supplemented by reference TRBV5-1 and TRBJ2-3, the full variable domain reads KAGVTQTPRYLIKTRGQQVTLSCSPISGHRSVSWYQQTPGQGLQFLFEYFSETQRNKGNFPGRFSGRQFSNSRSEMNVSTLELGDSALYLCASSLLAGVADTQYFGPGTRLTVL.

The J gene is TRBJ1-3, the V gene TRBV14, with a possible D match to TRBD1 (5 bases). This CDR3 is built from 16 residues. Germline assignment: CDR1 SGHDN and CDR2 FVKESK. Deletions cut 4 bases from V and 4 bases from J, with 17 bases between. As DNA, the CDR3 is TGTGCCAGCAGCCCCCCCCGGACACCTAACGGAAACACCATATATTTT. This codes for CASSPPRTPNGNTIYF.

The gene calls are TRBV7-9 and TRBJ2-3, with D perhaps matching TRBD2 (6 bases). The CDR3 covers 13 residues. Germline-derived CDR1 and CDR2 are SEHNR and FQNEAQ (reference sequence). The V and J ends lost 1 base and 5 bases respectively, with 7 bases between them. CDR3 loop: CASSLDGRDTQYF. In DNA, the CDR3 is TGTGCCAGCAGCTTAGACGGGAGAGATACGCAGTATTTT.

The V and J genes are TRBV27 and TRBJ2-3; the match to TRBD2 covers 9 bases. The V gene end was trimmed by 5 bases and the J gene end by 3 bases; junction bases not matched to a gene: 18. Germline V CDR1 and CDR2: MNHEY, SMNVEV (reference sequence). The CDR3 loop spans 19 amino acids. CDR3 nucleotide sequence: TGTGCCAGCAGTACTCAATCGCTGGTAGCGGGAGTGCTGACAGATACGCAGTATTTT. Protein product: CASSTQSLVAGVLTDTQYF.

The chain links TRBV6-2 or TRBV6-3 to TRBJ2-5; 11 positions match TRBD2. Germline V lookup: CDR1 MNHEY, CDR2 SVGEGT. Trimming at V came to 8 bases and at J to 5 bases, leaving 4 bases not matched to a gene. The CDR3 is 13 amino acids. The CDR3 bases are TGTGCCAGCCAACTAGCGGGAGTTGAGACCCAGTACTTC. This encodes CASQLAGVETQYF.

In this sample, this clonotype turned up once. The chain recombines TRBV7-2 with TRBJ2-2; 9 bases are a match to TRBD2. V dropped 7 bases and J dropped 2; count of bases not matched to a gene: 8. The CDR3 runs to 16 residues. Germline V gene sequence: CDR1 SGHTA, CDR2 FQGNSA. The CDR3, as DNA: TGTGCCAGCAAATTTTGGCTAGCGGGAAACACCGGGGAGCTGTTTTTT. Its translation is CASKFWLAGNTGELFF.

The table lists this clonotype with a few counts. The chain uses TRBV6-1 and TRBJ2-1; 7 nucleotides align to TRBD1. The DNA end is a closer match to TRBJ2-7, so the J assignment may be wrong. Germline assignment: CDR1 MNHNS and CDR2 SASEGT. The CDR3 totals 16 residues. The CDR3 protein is CASTKGGGQGYNEQYF. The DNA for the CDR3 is TGTGCCAGCACCAAAGGGGGCGGGCAGGGATACAATGAGCAGTACTTC.

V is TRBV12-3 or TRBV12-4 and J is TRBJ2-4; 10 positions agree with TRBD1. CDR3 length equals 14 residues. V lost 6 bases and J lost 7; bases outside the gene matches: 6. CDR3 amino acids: CASRMTGGKNIQYF. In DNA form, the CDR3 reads TGTGCCAGCAGGATGACAGGGGGCAAGAACATTCAGTACTTC.

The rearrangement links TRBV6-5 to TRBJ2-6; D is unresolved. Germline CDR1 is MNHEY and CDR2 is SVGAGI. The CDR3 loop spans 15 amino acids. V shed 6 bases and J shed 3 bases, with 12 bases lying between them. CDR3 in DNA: TGTGCCAGCAGCCAAGGTCATGGTGGGGCCAACGTCCTGACTTTC. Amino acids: CASSQGHGGANVLTF.